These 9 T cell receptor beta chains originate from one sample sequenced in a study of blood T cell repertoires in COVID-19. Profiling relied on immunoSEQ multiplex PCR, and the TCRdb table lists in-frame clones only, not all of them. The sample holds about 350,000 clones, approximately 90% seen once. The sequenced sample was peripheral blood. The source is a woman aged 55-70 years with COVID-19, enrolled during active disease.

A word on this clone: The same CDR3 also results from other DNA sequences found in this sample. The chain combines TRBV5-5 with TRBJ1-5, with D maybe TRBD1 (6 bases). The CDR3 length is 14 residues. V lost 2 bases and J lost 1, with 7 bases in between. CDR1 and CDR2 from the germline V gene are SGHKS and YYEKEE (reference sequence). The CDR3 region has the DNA TGTGCCAGCAGCTTACAGGGAAGCAATCAGCCCCAGCATTTT. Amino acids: CASSLQGSNQPQHF. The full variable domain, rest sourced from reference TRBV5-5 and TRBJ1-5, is DAGVTQSPTHLIKTRGQQVTLRCSPISGHKSVSWYQQVLGQGPQFIFQYYEKEERGRGNFPDRFSARQFPNYSSELNVNALLLGDSALYLCASSLQGSNQPQHFGDGTRLSIL.

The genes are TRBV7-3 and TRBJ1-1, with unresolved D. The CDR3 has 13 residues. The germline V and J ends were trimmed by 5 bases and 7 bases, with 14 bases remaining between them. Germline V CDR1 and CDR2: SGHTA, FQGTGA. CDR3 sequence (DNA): TGTGCCAGCAGCCTGTCAATGCGGAGTGAAGCTTTCTTT. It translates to CASSLSMRSEAFF. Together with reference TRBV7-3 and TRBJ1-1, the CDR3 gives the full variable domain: GAGVSQTPSNKVTEKGKYVELRCDPISGHTALYWYRQSLGQGPEFLIYFQGTGAADDSGLPNDRFFAVRPEGSVSTLKIQRTERGDSAVYLCASSLSMRSEAFFGQGTRLTVV.

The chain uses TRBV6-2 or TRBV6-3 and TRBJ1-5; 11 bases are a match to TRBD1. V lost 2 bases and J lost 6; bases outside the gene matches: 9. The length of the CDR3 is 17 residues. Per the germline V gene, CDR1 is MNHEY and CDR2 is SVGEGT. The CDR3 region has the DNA TGTGCCAGCAGTTACACGGGACAGGGGGTAGCGGCTCAGCCCCAGCATTTT. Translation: CASSYTGQGVAAQPQHF.

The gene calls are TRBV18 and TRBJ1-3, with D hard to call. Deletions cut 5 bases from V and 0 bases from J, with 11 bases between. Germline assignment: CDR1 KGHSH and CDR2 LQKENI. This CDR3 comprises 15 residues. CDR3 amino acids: CASSAEAASGNTIYF. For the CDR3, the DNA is TGTGCCAGCTCAGCAGAGGCCGCCTCTGGAAACACCATATATTTT.

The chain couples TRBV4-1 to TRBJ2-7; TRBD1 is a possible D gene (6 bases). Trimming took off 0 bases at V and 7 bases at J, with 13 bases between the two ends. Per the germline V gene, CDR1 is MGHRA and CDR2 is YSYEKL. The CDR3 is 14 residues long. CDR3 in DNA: TGCGCCAGCAGCCAAGATCGCCCCGGACAGGAGCAGTACTTC. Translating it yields CASSQDRPGQEQYF.

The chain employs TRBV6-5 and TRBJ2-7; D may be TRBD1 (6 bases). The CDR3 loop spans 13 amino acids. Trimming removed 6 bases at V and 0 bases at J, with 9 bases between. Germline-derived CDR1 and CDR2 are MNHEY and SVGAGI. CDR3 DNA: TGTGCCAGCAGCCGACAGGTCTCCTACGAGCAGTACTTC. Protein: CASSRQVSYEQYF.

CDR3 region: CASSTRQEGQPQHF. The CDR3 DNA reads TGTGCCAGTAGTACAAGACAGGAAGGTCAGCCCCAGCATTTT. The rearrangement links TRBV19 to TRBJ1-5; tentative D call: TRBD1 (6 bases). In germline, CDR1 is LNHDA, CDR2 SQIVND (reference sequence). The CDR3 extends over 14 amino acids. With 4 bases removed from V and 6 bases from J, the gap between germline ends came to 13 bases.

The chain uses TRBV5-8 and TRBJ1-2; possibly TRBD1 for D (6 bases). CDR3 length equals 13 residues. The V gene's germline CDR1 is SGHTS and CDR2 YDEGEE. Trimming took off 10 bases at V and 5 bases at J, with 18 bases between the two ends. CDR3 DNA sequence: TGTGCCGACGCCGGACAGAACCTTTATGGCTACACCTTC. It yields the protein CADAGQNLYGYTF.

The CDR3 loop is CASSLESGGARETQYF. CDR3 in DNA: TGCGCCAGCAGCTTGGAAAGCGGGGGGGCCAGGGAGACCCAGTACTTC. The chain has TRBV5-1 and TRBJ2-5, with 10 bases that match TRBD2. Germline CDR1 and CDR2: SGHRS and YFSETQ. This CDR3 has 16 amino acids. Unmatched junction bases numbered 7, after V lost 0 bases and J lost 5 bases.